Here is one TCR beta chain with its context. This specimen belongs to a study of T cells expressing NK-cell markers. Study context: Sorted CD3+CD56+NKG2C+, CD3+CD56+NKG2C- and CD3+CD56-NKG2C+ T cells provided the TCR beta repertoires.

TCRdb processed the 5' RACE reads again and assigns one entry to each CDR3 protein, with no DNA. The listing contains some 440,000 distinct CDR3 sequences. The specimen sequenced was blood T cells: a sorted CD56 or NKG2C T cell subset, CD4+ or CD8+ T cells, or bulk PBMC T cells (not recorded which). The source is a woman aged 45-65 years in good health.

The CDR3 sequence is CASSFSQGAHTGELFF. The chain employs TRBV5-1 and TRBJ2-2; TCRdb returns TRBD1, unconfirmable since there is no DNA. The CDR3 loop spans 16 amino acids. Germline V gives CDR1 SGHRS, CDR2 YFSETQ. Drawing the rest from reference TRBV5-1 and TRBJ2-2, the complete variable domain is KAGVTQTPRYLIKTRGQQVTLSCSPISGHRSVSWYQQTPGQGLQFLFEYFSETQRNKGNFPGRFSGRQFSNSRSEMNVSTLELGDSALYLCASSFSQGAHTGELFFGEGSRLTVL.